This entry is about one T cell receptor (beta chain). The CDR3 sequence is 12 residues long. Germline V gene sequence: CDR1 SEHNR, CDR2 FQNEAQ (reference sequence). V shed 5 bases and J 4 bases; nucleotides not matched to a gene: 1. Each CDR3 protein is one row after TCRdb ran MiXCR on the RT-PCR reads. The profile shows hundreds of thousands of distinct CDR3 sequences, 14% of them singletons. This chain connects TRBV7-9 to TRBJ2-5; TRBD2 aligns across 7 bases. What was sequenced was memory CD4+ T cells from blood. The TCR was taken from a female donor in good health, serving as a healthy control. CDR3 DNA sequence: TGTGCCAGCAGCGGGAGGGTAGAGACCCAGTACTTC. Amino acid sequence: CASSGRVETQYF.